This T cell receptor beta chain was identified in a study of T cell repertoires in cytomegalovirus infection. Study-wide points: HLA-C-restricted CMV-specific TCR beta clonotypes were dominant in the ex vivo response. The cumulative frequency of public TCR beta families identified carriers of CMV plus the relevant HLA.

J was trimmed by 3 bases and V by 5 bases; bases with no gene match: 13. The CDR3 is 17 residues long. Notes on this clonotype: Its antigen is unidentified.

TCRdb recomputed calls from the reads with MiXCR, one row per CDR3 protein. The table has some 480,000 distinct CDR3 sequences, around 30% seen once. The sequence was obtained from a human donor in good health (CMV status not recorded). Some clones in this sample may be carry-over from other donors' samples. The material was cultured PBMCs, obtained from culture after CMV antigen stimulation. The chain couples TRBV12-3 or TRBV12-4 to TRBJ2-3; 8 bases align to TRBD2. CDR3 sequence (DNA): TGTGCCAGCAGTCCCCGTCAGCGGGAGAAAAAGACAGATACGCAGTATTTT. Protein: CASSPRQREKKTDTQYF.